The next 24 T cell receptor beta chains were all read from a single sample in a study of metastatic and nonmetastatic thyroid tumors. TCRdb redid the clone calls on the PCR reads using MiXCR. The sample has some 15,000 clones; about 24% are singletons. Patients underwent thyroid surgery, and none had received any treatment before it. The specimen was adjacent normal tissue. These receptors came from a female donor with papillary thyroid cancer or a benign thyroid nodule (not recorded which). Some clones in this sample may be carry-over from other donors' samples.

The chain carries TRBV2 and TRBJ2-3; D not resolved. Germline V gene lookup returns CDR1 SNHLY and CDR2 FYNNEI. CDR3 size: 15 residues. V was pared by 1 base and J by 5 bases, with 13 bases between. The CDR3 sequence: CASSEGPPGVDTQYF. The CDR3 nucleotides are TGTGCCAGCAGTGAAGGCCCCCCCGGTGTAGATACGCAGTATTTT.

This clone was counted ten times or more. The gene calls are TRBV6-1 and TRBJ2-3; maybe TRBD2 (5 bases). Germline-derived CDR1 and CDR2 are MNHNS and SASEGT. V lost 3 bases and J 1 base, leaving 11 bases between the germline ends. This CDR3 comprises 15 residues. CDR3 sequence: CASSDSRAGTDTQYF. For the CDR3, the DNA is TGTGCCAGCAGTGACTCGCGGGCCGGCACAGATACGCAGTATTTT.

The table lists this clone with a few counts. The CDR3 nucleotides are TGTGCCAGCAGAACGAGGACCGGACTCAATGAGCAGTTCTTC. This sequence encodes CASRTRTGLNEQFF. This chain connects TRBV27 to TRBJ2-1; D perhaps matches TRBD2 (5 bases). Trimming shortened V by 6 bases and J by 6 bases, and 15 bases separated the two germline ends. Germline V gene sequence: CDR1 MNHEY, CDR2 SMNVEV (reference sequence). This CDR3 has 14 amino acids.

To note about this clone: The conserved phenylalanine or tryptophan is not found at the CDR3 terminus, so this likely reflects a read error. The V and J genes are TRBV7-9 and TRBJ2-7, with 7 bases lining up with TRBD2. The CDR3 length is 12 residues. CDR1 and CDR2 from the germline V gene are SEHNR and FQNEAQ (reference sequence). After removal of 4 bases from V and 7 bases from J, the junction contained 4 bases not matched to a gene. As DNA, the CDR3 is TGTGCCAGCAGCTGGGAGGGTGGTGAGCAGTACCTC. It yields the protein CASSWEGGEQYL.

The chain links TRBV27 to TRBJ2-3; 11 nucleotides agree with TRBD2. The CDR3 is 16 amino acids. Germline V CDR1 and CDR2: MNHEY, SMNVEV (reference sequence). V was pared by 6 bases and J by 8 bases, with 13 bases of the junction left unmatched. The CDR3 protein is CASRLWLAGGSATQYF. In DNA form, the CDR3 reads TGTGCCAGCAGGTTGTGGCTAGCGGGGGGATCGGCTACGCAGTATTTT.

This clone has more than one count but fewer than ten. This chain connects TRBV28 to TRBJ2-5, with D unresolved. The ends were cut back, 3 bases at V and 5 bases at J, with 19 bases in the middle. Looked up from germline, CDR1 is MDHEN and CDR2 is SYDVKM. The CDR3 sequence is 16 residues long. CDR3 bases: TGTGCCAGCAGTTTGCACACCCGTGCCTCCGAGGAGACCCAGTACTTC. As protein: CASSLHTRASEETQYF.

The chain links TRBV9 to TRBJ2-7, with D maybe TRBD2 (5 bases). Trimming took 2 bases from V and 3 from J, leaving 18 bases between them. This CDR3 is 16 amino acids long. The germline V gene encodes CDR1 SGDLS and CDR2 YYNGEE. CDR3 bases: TGTGCCAGCAGCGTCCGGACTGATAGCGAACTCTACGAGCAGTACTTC. Translated: CASSVRTDSELYEQYF. The full variable domain, its missing parts supplied by reference TRBV9 and TRBJ2-7, is DSGVTQTPKHLITATGQRVTLRCSPRSGDLSVYWYQQSLDQGLQFLIQYYNGEERAKGNILERFSAQQFPDLHSELNLSSLELGDSALYFCASSVRTDSELYEQYFGPGTRLTVT.

This clone was recorded a few times. The J gene is TRBJ2-3, the V gene TRBV24-1; 10 bases align to TRBD2. From germline, CDR1 is KGHDR and CDR2 SFDVKD. There are 15 residues in the CDR3. After removal of 5 bases from V and 3 bases from J, the junction contained 4 bases not matched to a gene. The chain's CDR3 is CATSAASGRTDTQYF. The CDR3 DNA sequence: TGTGCCACCAGTGCGGCTAGCGGGAGAACAGATACGCAGTATTTT.

This clone was counted at least ten times. The chain links TRBV5-8 to TRBJ2-7; 7 bases align to TRBD2. CDR1 and CDR2 (germline): SGHTS, YDEGEE. With 6 bases clipped from V and 5 bases from J, the junction kept 14 bases outside the gene matches. The CDR3 sequence is 15 residues long. CDR3 region: CASTPRGGTPHEQYF. The CDR3 nucleotides read TGTGCCAGCACCCCTCGGGGAGGGACCCCTCACGAGCAGTACTTC.

This clone was seen ten or more times. This chain links TRBV7-9 with TRBJ1-1, with unresolved D. The ends were cut back, 6 bases at V and 4 bases at J, with 12 bases in the middle. The CDR3 contains 13 residues. CDR1 is SEHNR and CDR2 is FQNEAQ in the germline V gene (reference sequence). This CDR3 is CASSPIPSTEAFF. In DNA form, the CDR3 reads TGTGCCAGCAGTCCAATACCGAGCACTGAAGCTTTCTTT.

The table lists this clone with a few counts. A junction end diverges from the germline sequence, so it may reflect a read error. Other nucleotide sequences from this sample produce the same CDR3. This chain joins TRBV6-1 and TRBJ2-3, with 10 bases lining up with TRBD2. This CDR3 has 15 residues. CDR1 MNHNS and CDR2 SASEGT come from the germline V gene. The CDR3 nucleotides are TGTGCCAGCACCGAACGGACTAGCGGTATATATACGCAGTATTTC. Protein sequence: CASTERTSGIYTQYF.

This sequence joins TRBV6-1 and TRBJ1-2; 9 bases map to TRBD1. The CDR3 is 15 amino acids. V gave up 8 bases and J gave up 6 bases; unmatched junction bases: 13. Germline-derived CDR1 and CDR2 are MNHNS and SASEGT. The CDR3 sequence is CASGPVTGGVDGYTF. The CDR3 nucleotides are TGTGCCAGCGGTCCTGTAACAGGGGGCGTGGATGGCTACACCTTC.

This clone is termed medium-sized. The V call is TRBV2, the J call TRBJ1-5, with D tentatively TRBD1 (5 bases). V lost 3 bases, J lost 7 bases, and 10 bases lay in between. Germline assignment: CDR1 SNHLY and CDR2 FYNNEI. This CDR3 spans 13 amino acids. DNA for the CDR3: TGTGCCAGCAGTGAGTTCAGGGACCAGCCCCAGCATTTT. Translated: CASSEFRDQPQHF.

This clone was detected ten times or more. The V gene is TRBV7-9, the J gene TRBJ1-2, with a weak D call TRBD1 (6 bases). The CDR3 is 14 amino acids. In germline, CDR1 is SEHNR, CDR2 FQNEAQ (reference sequence). Trimming pared 5 bases from V and 10 bases from J, leaving 20 bases between. The CDR3 nucleotides are TGTGCCAGCAGCGTGACAGGCGTCGAGTCTGCCTACACCTTC. The encoded protein is CASSVTGVESAYTF.

By share of the sample, this clone is medium-sized. The chain links TRBV6-1 to TRBJ1-1, with 8 bases matching TRBD1. The ends lost 6 bases at V and 1 base at J; junction bases unmatched: 7. Germline V gene lookup returns CDR1 MNHNS and CDR2 SASEGT. This CDR3 is 15 amino acids long. The CDR3 loop is CASRLTGTGNTEAFF. The CDR3 DNA sequence: TGTGCCAGCAGGCTTACCGGGACAGGGAACACTGAAGCTTTCTTT.

This clone has a handful of counts. The chain carries TRBV2 and TRBJ2-3, with D unresolved. Germline CDR1 and CDR2: SNHLY and FYNNEI. This CDR3 region has 14 residues. Between the trimmed V and J ends, which lost 0 bases and 2 bases, there was a span of 6 bases. The CDR3 sequence: CASSEAAITDTQYF. In DNA, the CDR3 is TGTGCCAGCAGTGAAGCTGCTATCACAGATACGCAGTATTTT.

This clone was recorded many times. A much larger clonotype is one base distant, so this may be a read error. The chain links TRBV29-1 to TRBJ2-1, with D uncertain. The CDR3 has 11 residues. V lost 7 bases to trimming and J lost 10 bases, with 14 bases between them. Germline loops: CDR1 SQVTM, CDR2 ANQGSEA. In nucleotides, the CDR3 is TGCAGCGCTTATAAGGGAAGAGAGCAGTTCTTC. Translating it yields CSAYKGREQFF.

By share of the sample, this clone is medium-sized. The chain recombines TRBV15 with TRBJ1-2, with D perhaps matching TRBD1 (6 bases). CDR3 length: 15 residues. Per germline, CDR1 LNHNV and CDR2 YYDKDF (reference sequence). The V gene lost 5 bases and the J gene lost 13 bases, with 26 bases spanning the gap. The CDR3: CATSSHLIGGQYATF. The CDR3 DNA reads TGTGCCACCAGCTCACACTTAATTGGGGGACAATACGCCACCTTC.

Sample share makes this clone medium-sized. The chain combines TRBV6-5 with TRBJ1-1; a possible D gene is TRBD1 (5 bases). Germline lookup yields CDR1 MNHEY and CDR2 SVGAGI. The length of the CDR3 is 11 residues. Between the trimmed V and J ends, which lost 2 bases and 11 bases, there was a span of 9 bases. The CDR3 reads CASSYHRRAFF. In DNA form, the CDR3 reads TGTGCCAGCAGTTACCACAGGAGGGCTTTCTTT.

This clone was seen many times. V is TRBV28 and J is TRBJ1-4; possibly TRBD1 for D (5 bases). Trimming removed 4 bases from V and 7 bases from J, with 19 bases in between. CDR1 MDHEN and CDR2 SYDVKM come from the germline V gene. The length of the CDR3 is 16 residues. The CDR3: CASSSLRQFKTEKLFF. DNA for the CDR3: TGTGCCAGCAGTTCGTTACGACAGTTCAAAACTGAAAAACTGTTTTTT.

Concerning this clone: The junction shows a germline mismatch at one end, possibly a read error. The rearrangement links TRBV10-3 to TRBJ2-7, with TRBD2 matching over 12 bases. This CDR3 contains 15 residues. Germline V gene lookup returns CDR1 ENHRY and CDR2 SYGVKD. The DNA of the CDR3 is TGTCCCATCAGCGAGCCGGTACTAGCGGGAGGTGAGCAGTACTTC. Translation: CPISEPVLAGGEQYF.

This chain joins TRBV28 and TRBJ1-1; the match to TRBD1 covers 7 bases. Germline-derived CDR1 and CDR2 are MDHEN and SYDVKM. The V gene end was trimmed by 6 bases and the J gene end by 3 bases; junction bases not matched to a gene: 7. CDR3 length: 14 residues. The CDR3 coding sequence is TGTGCCAGCAGGTCCAGGGGACAGTACACTGAAGCTTTCTTT. It specifies CASRSRGQYTEAFF.

By share, this clone ranks as medium-sized. This rearrangement joins TRBV3-1 to TRBJ2-3; 7 bases agree with TRBD2. Germline values: CDR1 LGHDT, CDR2 YNNKEL (reference sequence). CDR3 length: 16 amino acids. V lost 4 bases and J lost 4; bases outside the gene matches: 11. CDR3 in amino acids: CASSPPESGIADTQYF. The CDR3 bases are TGTGCCAGCAGCCCCCCAGAGAGCGGGATAGCAGATACGCAGTATTTT.

A remark on this clone: An end of the junction does not agree with germline; a read error may underlie this. The chain combines TRBV6-2 or TRBV6-3 with TRBJ2-1; maybe TRBD2 (6 bases). This CDR3 is built from 17 residues. In germline, CDR1 is MNHEY, CDR2 SVGEGT. Here the CDR3 DNA reads TGTTCCAGCATTTACGGCGGGATCTCGGCCACCTACAATGAGCAGTTCTTC. Translated: CSSIYGGISATYNEQFF.